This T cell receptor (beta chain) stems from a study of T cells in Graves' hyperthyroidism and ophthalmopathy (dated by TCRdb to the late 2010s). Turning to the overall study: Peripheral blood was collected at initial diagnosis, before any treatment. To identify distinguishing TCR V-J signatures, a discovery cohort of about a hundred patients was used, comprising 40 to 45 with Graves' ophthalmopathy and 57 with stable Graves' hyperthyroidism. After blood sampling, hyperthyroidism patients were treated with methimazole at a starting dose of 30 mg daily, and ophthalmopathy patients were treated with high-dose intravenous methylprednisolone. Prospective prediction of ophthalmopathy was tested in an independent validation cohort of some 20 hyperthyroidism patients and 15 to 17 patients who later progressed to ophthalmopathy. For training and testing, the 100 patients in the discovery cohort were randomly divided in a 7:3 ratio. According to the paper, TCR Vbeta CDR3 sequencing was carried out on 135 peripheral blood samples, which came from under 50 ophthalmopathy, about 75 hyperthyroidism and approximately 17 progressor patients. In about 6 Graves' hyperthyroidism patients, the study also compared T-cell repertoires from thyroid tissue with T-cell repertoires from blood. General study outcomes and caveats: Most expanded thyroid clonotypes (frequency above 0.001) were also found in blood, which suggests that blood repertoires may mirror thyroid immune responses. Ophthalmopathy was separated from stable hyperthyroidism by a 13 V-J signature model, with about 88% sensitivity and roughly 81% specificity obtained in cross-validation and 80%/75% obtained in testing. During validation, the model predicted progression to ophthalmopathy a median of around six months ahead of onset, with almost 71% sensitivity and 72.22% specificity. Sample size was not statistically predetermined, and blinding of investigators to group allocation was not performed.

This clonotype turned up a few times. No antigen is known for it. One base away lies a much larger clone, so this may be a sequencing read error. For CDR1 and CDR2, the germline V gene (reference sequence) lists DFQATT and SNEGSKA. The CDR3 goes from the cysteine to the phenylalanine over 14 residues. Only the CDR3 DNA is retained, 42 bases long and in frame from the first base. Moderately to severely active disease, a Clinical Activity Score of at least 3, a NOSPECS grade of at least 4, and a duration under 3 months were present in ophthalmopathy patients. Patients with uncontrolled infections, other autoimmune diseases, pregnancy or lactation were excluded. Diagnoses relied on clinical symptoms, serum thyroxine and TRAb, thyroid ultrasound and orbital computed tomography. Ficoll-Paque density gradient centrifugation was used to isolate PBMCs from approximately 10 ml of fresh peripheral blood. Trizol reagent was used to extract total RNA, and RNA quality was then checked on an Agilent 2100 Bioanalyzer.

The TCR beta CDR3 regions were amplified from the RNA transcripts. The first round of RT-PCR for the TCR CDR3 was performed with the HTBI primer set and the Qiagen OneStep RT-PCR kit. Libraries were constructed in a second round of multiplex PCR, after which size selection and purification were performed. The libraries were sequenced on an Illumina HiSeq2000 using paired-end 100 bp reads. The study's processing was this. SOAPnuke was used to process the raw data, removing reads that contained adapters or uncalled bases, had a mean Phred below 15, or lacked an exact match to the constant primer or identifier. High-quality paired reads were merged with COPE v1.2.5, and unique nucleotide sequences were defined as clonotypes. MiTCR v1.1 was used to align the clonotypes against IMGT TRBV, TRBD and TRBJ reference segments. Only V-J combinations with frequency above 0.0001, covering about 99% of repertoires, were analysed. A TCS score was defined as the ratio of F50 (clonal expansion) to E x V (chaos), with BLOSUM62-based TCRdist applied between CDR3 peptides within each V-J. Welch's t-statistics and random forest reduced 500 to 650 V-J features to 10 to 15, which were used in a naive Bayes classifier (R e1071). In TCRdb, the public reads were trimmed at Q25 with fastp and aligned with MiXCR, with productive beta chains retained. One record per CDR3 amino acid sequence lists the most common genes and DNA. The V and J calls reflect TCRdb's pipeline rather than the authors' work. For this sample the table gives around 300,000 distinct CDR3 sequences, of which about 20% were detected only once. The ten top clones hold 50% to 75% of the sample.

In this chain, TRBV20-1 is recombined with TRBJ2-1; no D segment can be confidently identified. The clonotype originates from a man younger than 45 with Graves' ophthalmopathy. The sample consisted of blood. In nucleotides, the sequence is TGCAGTGCTGTCCTATCGAGCTCCTACAATGAGCAGCTCTTC. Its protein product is CSAVLSSSYNEQLF.